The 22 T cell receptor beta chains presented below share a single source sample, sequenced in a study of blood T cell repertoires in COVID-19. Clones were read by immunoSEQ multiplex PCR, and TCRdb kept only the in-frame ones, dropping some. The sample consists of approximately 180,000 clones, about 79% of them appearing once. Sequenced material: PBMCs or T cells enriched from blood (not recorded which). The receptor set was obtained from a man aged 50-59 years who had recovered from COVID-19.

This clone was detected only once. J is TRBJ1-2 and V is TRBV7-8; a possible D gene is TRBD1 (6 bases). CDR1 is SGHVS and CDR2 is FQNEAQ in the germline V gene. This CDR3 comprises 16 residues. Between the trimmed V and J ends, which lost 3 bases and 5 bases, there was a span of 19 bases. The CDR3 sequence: CASSFGQGLSAYGYTF. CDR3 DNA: TGTGCCAGCAGCTTCGGTCAGGGGCTTTCTGCGTATGGCTACACCTTC.

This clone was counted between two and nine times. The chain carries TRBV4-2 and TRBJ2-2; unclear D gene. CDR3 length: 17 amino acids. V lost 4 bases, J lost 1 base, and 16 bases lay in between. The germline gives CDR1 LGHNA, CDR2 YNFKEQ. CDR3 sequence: CASSRTQMGLNTGELFF. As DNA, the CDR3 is TGTGCCAGCAGCCGAACCCAGATGGGCCTGAACACCGGGGAGCTGTTTTTT.

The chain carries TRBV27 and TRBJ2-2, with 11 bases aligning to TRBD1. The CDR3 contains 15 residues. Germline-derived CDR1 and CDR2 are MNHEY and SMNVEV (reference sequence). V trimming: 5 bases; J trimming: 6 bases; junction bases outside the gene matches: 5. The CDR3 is CASSGGTGGAGELFF. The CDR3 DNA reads TGTGCCAGCAGTGGGGGGACAGGGGGAGCCGGGGAGCTGTTTTTT.

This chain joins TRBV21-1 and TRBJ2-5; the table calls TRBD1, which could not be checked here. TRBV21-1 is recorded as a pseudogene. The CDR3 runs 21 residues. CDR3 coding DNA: TGTGCCAGCATTCACCGGATCCCACAGGGTTTATTGTGGGTCGGGCAAGAGACCCAGTACTTC. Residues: CASIHRIPQGLLWVGQETQYF.

The CDR3 DNA is TGTGCCAGCAGCCCTGGGGGCAGGGGGTATCAGCCCCAGCATTTT. Translation gives CASSPGGRGYQPQHF. The genes are TRBV7-6 and TRBJ1-5, with 7 bases aligning to TRBD1. The V gene end was trimmed by 5 bases and the J gene end by 5 bases; junction bases not matched to a gene: 9. Germline V gene sequence: CDR1 SGHVS, CDR2 FNYEAQ. The CDR3 sequence is 15 residues long.

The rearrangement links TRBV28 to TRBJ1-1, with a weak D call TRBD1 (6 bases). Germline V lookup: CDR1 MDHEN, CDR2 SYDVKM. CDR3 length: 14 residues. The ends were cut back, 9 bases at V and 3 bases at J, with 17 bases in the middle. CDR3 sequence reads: CASKRQVRDTEAFF. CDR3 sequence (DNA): TGTGCCAGTAAACGACAGGTTAGGGACACTGAAGCTTTCTTT.

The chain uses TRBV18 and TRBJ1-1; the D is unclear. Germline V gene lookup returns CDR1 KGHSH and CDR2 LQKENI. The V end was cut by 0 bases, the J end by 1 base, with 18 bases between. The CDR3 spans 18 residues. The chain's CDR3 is CASSPPNLMGRGNTEAFF. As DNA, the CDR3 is TGTGCCAGCTCACCACCCAACTTAATGGGCCGGGGGAACACTGAAGCTTTCTTT. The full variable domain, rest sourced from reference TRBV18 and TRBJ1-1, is NAGVMQNPRHLVRRRGQEARLRCSPMKGHSHVYWYRQLPEEGLKFMVYLQKENIIDESGMPKERFSAEFPKEGPSILRIQQVVRGDSAAYFCASSPPNLMGRGNTEAFFGQGTRLTVV.

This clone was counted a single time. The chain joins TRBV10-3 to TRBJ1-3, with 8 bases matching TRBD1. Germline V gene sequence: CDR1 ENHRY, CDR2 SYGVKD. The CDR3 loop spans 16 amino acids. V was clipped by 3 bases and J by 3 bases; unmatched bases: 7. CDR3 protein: CAISDTGQGHGNTIYF. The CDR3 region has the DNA TGTGCCATCAGTGACACCGGACAGGGCCATGGAAACACCATATATTTT.

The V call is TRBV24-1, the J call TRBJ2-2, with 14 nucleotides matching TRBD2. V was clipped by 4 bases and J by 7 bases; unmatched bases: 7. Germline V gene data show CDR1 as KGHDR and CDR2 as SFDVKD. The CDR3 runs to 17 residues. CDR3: CATSDHRTSGGNGELFF. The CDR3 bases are TGTGCCACCAGTGACCACCGGACTAGCGGGGGGAACGGGGAGCTGTTTTTT.

The CDR3 sequence: CASSYSEGNTEAFF. The CDR3 DNA follows: TGTGCCAGCAGTTACTCGGAGGGGAACACTGAAGCTTTCTTT. This chain uses TRBV6-5 with TRBJ1-1; D uncertain. Trimming pared 0 bases from V and 1 base from J, leaving 6 bases between. In germline, CDR1 is MNHEY, CDR2 SVGAGI. The CDR3 is 14 amino acids.

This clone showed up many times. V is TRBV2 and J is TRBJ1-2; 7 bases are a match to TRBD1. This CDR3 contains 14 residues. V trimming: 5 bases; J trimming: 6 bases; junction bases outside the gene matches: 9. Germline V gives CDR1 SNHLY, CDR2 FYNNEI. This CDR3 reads CASSTGARGDGYTF. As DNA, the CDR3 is TGTGCCAGCAGTACAGGGGCGCGAGGGGATGGCTACACCTTC. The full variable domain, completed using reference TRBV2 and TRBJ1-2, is EPEVTQTPSHQVTQMGQEVILRCVPISNHLYFYWYRQILGQKVEFLVSFYNNEISEKSEIFDDQFSVERPDGSNFTLKIRSTKLEDSAMYFCASSTGARGDGYTFGSGTRLTVV.

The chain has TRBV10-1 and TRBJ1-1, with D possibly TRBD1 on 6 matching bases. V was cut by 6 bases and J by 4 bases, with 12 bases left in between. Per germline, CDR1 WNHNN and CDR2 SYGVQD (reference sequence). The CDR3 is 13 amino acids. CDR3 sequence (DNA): TGCGCCAGCAGCCGAACAGGGCCCACTGAAGCTTTCTTT. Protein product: CASSRTGPTEAFF.

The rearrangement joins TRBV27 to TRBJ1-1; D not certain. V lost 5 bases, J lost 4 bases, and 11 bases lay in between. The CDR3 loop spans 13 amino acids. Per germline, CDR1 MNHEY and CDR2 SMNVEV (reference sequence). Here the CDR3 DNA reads TGTGCCAGCAGTCTAACCGTGAGCACTGAAGCTTTCTTT. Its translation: CASSLTVSTEAFF.

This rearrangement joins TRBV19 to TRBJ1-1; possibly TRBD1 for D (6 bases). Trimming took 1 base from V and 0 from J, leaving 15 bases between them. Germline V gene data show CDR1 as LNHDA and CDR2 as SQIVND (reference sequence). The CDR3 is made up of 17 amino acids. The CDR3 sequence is CASSIGRGGFMNTEAFF. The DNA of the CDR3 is TGTGCCAGTAGTATAGGGCGAGGGGGATTCATGAACACTGAAGCTTTCTTT.

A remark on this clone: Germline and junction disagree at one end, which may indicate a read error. CDR3 sequence (DNA): TGCGCCAGCAGCCCCCGCAAGGAGGTGTTTAACTATGGTTACACCTTC. Translated: CASSPRKEVFNYGYTF. The rearrangement joins TRBV4-1 to TRBJ1-2; no firm D call. The CDR3 is made up of 16 amino acids. The V gene's germline CDR1 is MGHRA and CDR2 YSYEKL.

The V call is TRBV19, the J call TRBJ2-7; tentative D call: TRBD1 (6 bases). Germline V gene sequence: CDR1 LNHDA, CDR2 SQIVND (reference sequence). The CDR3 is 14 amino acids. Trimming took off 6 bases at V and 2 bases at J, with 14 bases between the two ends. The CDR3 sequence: CASSSTGSAYEQYF. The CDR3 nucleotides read TGTGCCAGTAGCTCGACAGGATCCGCCTACGAGCAGTACTTC.

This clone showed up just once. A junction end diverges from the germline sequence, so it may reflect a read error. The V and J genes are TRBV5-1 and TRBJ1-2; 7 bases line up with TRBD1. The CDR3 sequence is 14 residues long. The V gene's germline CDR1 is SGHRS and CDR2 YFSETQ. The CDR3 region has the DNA TGCACCAGCAGCTTGGCAGGACAGGACTATGGCTACACCTTC. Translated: CTSSLAGQDYGYTF.

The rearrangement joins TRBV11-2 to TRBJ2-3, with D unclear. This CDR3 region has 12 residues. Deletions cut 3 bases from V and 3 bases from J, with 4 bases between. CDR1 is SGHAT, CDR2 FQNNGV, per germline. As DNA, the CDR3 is TGTGCCAGCAGCTTTATGACAGATACGCAGTATTTT. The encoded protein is CASSFMTDTQYF.

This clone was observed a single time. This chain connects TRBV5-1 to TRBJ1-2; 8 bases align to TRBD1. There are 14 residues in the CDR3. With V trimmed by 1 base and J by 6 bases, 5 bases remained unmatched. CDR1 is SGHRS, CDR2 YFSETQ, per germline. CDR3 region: CASSLIRGRDGYTF. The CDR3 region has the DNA TGCGCCAGCAGCTTGATCAGGGGGCGCGATGGCTACACCTTC.

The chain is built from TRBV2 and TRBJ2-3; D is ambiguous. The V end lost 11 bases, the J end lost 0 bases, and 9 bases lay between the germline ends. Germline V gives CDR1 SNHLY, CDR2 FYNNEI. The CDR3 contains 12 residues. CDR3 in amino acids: CAGKTSTDTQYF. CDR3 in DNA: TGTGCCGGAAAGACTAGCACAGATACGCAGTATTTT. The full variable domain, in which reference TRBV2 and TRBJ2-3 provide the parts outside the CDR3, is EPEVTQTPSHQVTQMGQEVILRCVPISNHLYFYWYRQILGQKVEFLVSFYNNEISEKSEIFDDQFSVERPDGSNFTLKIRSTKLEDSAMYFCAGKTSTDTQYFGPGTRLTVL.

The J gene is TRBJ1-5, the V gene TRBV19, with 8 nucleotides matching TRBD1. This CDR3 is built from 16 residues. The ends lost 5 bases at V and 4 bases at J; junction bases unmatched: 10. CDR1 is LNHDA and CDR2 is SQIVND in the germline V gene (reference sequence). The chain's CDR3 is CASSSIGQGKNQPQHF. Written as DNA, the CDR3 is TGTGCCAGTAGTTCGATTGGACAGGGCAAAAATCAGCCCCAGCATTTT.

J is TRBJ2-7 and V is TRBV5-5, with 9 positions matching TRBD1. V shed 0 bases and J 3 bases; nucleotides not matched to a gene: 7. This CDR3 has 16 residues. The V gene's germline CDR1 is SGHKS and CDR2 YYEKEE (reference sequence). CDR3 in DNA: TGTGCCAGCAGCTTGGCTTCCGGACAGGGGATCTACGAGCAGTACTTC. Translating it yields CASSLASGQGIYEQYF.